Shown below are 22 T cell receptor beta chains from a single sample sequenced in a study of shared clonotypes between healthy human individuals. TCRdb keeps only in-frame clones here, not all; method: immunoSEQ multiplex PCR. Found here are some 2.4 million clones, 80% to 95% of them singletons; the top ten hold around 0.37%. Sequencing was done on a sample of naive CD4+ T cells from PBMCs. Subset indicated: CD45RA+ positively selected. These receptors were obtained from a man in his late teens or twenties in good health. Some clones in this sample may be carry-over from other donors' samples.

The gene calls are TRBV30 and TRBJ1-4; the D gene is possibly TRBD1 (5 bases). V was cut by 7 bases and J by 2 bases, with 8 bases left in between. This CDR3 region has 12 residues. Germline V lookup: CDR1 GTSNPN, CDR2 SVGIG (reference sequence). CDR3 amino acids: CASGATNEKLFF. In nucleotides, the CDR3 is TGTGCCTCTGGGGCGACTAATGAAAAACTGTTTTTT.

CDR3 nucleotide sequence: TGTGCCAGCAGCCGAGTAGCGGGGATCACAGATACGCAGTATTTT. This gives the protein CASSRVAGITDTQYF. This rearrangement joins TRBV7-3 to TRBJ2-3, with TRBD2 matching 8 bases. There are 15 residues in the CDR3. V was pared by 5 bases and J by 2 bases, with 6 bases of the junction left unmatched. The germline CDR1 and CDR2 sequences are SGHTA and FQGTGA.

The chain combines TRBV30 with TRBJ1-6; D is ambiguous. This CDR3 is built from 13 residues. Between the trimmed V and J ends, which lost 5 bases and 6 bases, there was a span of 11 bases. Germline V CDR1 and CDR2: GTSNPN, SVGIG (reference sequence). The CDR3 spells CAWGQGRNSPLHF. For the CDR3, the DNA is TGTGCCTGGGGCCAAGGCCGTAATTCACCCCTCCACTTT.

CDR3 sequence (DNA): TGTGCCAGCAGCTTTAATCAGGGAGGGATTGTCTCTGGAAACACCATATATTTT. This gives the protein CASSFNQGGIVSGNTIYF. The rearrangement uses TRBV5-6 and TRBJ1-3, with TRBD1 as a possible D gene (5 bases). CDR1 SGHDT and CDR2 YYEEEE come from the germline V gene. V lost 2 bases to trimming and J lost 0 bases, with 18 bases between them. This CDR3 region has 18 residues.

The rearrangement uses TRBV6-5 and TRBJ1-3; no definite D call. Germline CDR1 is MNHEY and CDR2 is SVGAGI. The CDR3 consists of 13 residues. Trimming removed 2 bases at V and 4 bases at J, with 6 bases between. Written as DNA, the CDR3 is TGTGCCAGCAGTTACCGGTTGGGAAACACCATATATTTT. This sequence encodes CASSYRLGNTIYF.

This chain connects TRBV19 to TRBJ1-5; TRBD1 aligns across 7 bases. Trimming took 6 bases from V and 0 from J; bases not matched to a gene: 8. Germline V CDR1 and CDR2: LNHDA, SQIVND (reference sequence). The CDR3 has 16 amino acids. In DNA, the CDR3 is TGTGCCAGTAGGTACACAGGGGCTAATAGCAATCAGCCCCAGCATTTT. It specifies CASRYTGANSNQPQHF.

The gene calls are TRBV28 and TRBJ1-1; D may be TRBD1 (6 bases). In germline, CDR1 is MDHEN, CDR2 SYDVKM. The germline V and J ends were trimmed by 5 bases and 6 bases, with 13 bases remaining between them. The CDR3 runs to 13 residues. CDR3 nucleotides: TGTGCCAGCAGTCCGTCAGGGGTCTCTGAAGCTTTCTTT. It is translated as CASSPSGVSEAFF. The whole variable domain, filled in from reference TRBV28 and TRBJ1-1, reads DVKVTQSSRYLVKRTGEKVFLECVQDMDHENMFWYRQDPGLGLRLIYFSYDVKMKEKGDIPEGYSVSREKKERFSLILESASTNQTSMYLCASSPSGVSEAFFGQGTRLTVV.

The chain has TRBV30 and TRBJ2-7, with D perhaps TRBD2 (6 bases). The CDR3 is 14 residues long. V was shortened by 0 bases and J by 4 bases, with 13 bases between the two germline ends. Germline CDR1 and CDR2: GTSNPN and SVGIG (reference sequence). This CDR3 reads CAWSVSLRGYEQYF. As DNA, the CDR3 is TGTGCCTGGAGTGTCTCGCTCCGGGGGTACGAGCAGTACTTC.

V and J are TRBV27 and TRBJ1-3; D perhaps matches TRBD1 (5 bases). Trimming took 4 bases from V and 3 from J, leaving 10 bases between them. Germline-derived CDR1 and CDR2 are MNHEY and SMNVEV (reference sequence). This CDR3 is built from 14 residues. In nucleotides, the CDR3 is TGTGCCAGCAGTTCGAAGGGGATTGGAAACACCATATATTTT. It encodes CASSSKGIGNTIYF.

J is TRBJ1-4 and V is TRBV6-5; no firm D call. The CDR3 runs 14 residues. V was cut by 6 bases and J by 5 bases, with 13 bases left in between. The germline V gene has CDR1 MNHEY and CDR2 SVGAGI. The chain's CDR3 is CASSRARENEKLFF. The CDR3 nucleotides are TGTGCCAGCAGCCGTGCGAGGGAAAATGAAAAACTGTTTTTT.

The genes are TRBV18 and TRBJ1-5; 7 bases fit TRBD1. The CDR3 is 15 residues long. Germline CDR1 reads KGHSH; CDR2 reads LQKENI. Trimming cost V 2 bases and J 5 bases; bases outside gene matches: 6. CDR3 in DNA: TGTGCCAGCTCACCAGAGACAGGGAGCGATCAGCCCCAGCATTTT. Its protein product is CASSPETGSDQPQHF. The full variable domain, rest sourced from reference TRBV18 and TRBJ1-5, is NAGVMQNPRHLVRRRGQEARLRCSPMKGHSHVYWYRQLPEEGLKFMVYLQKENIIDESGMPKERFSAEFPKEGPSILRIQQVVRGDSAAYFCASSPETGSDQPQHFGDGTRLSIL.

Note on this clone: This same CDR3 is encoded by further DNA sequences in the sample. The chain carries TRBV7-2 and TRBJ1-5; D remains ambiguous. V was shortened by 0 bases and J by 0 bases, with 6 bases between the two germline ends. Germline-derived CDR1 and CDR2 are SGHTA and FQGNSA. The CDR3 is 15 amino acids. The CDR3 loop reads CASSLAGNSNQPQHF. The CDR3 DNA reads TGTGCCAGCAGCTTAGCCGGGAATAGCAATCAGCCCCAGCATTTT.

The CDR3, as DNA: TGTGCCAGTAGTATTTCGATCTTTTTCACAGATACGCAGTATTTT. This sequence encodes CASSISIFFTDTQYF. This chain connects TRBV19 to TRBJ2-3, with D hard to call. V lost 3 bases and J lost 2, with 12 bases in between. The CDR3 has 15 amino acids. Germline V gene sequence: CDR1 LNHDA, CDR2 SQIVND (reference sequence).

This clone was recorded once. The chain employs TRBV7-2 and TRBJ2-1, with 15 bases aligning to TRBD2. The CDR3 runs to 19 residues. Losses at the gene ends were 6 bases for V and 8 bases for J; bases not matched to a gene: 17. The germline CDR1 and CDR2 sequences are SGHTA and FQGNSA. The CDR3 sequence is CASRGRGLAGGPYGYEQFF. The DNA of the CDR3 is TGTGCCAGCAGGGGTAGGGGACTAGCGGGAGGCCCGTATGGTTATGAGCAGTTCTTC.

V gene TRBV28 combines with J gene TRBJ1-4; 7 bases are shared with TRBD1. The CDR3 runs to 17 residues. With V trimmed by 4 bases and J by 6 bases, 14 bases remained unmatched. Germline CDR1 MDHEN, CDR2 SYDVKM. As DNA, the CDR3 is TGTGCCAGCAGTTCCCCCGGGACAGCAGTTCAGGATGAAAAACTGTTTTTT. Its protein is CASSSPGTAVQDEKLFF.

The V call is TRBV28, the J call TRBJ2-5; D possibly matches TRBD1 or TRBD2 (5 bases each). V shed 4 bases and J shed 4 bases, with 7 bases lying between them. Germline V gives CDR1 MDHEN, CDR2 SYDVKM. The CDR3 is 12 amino acids. CDR3 sequence (DNA): TGTGCCAGCAGTTGGGGACCAGAGACCCAGTACTTC. It specifies CASSWGPETQYF.

This clone has a handful of counts. This chain connects TRBV19 to TRBJ2-1; D ambiguous. V lost 1 base, J lost 4 bases, and 5 bases lay in between. The CDR3 extends over 13 amino acids. In germline, CDR1 is LNHDA, CDR2 SQIVND (reference sequence). The CDR3 protein is CASSIVVYNEQFF. The CDR3 bases are TGTGCCAGTAGTATAGTAGTATACAATGAGCAGTTCTTC.

The J gene is TRBJ2-3, the V gene TRBV5-4; perhaps TRBD2 as D (6 bases). CDR1 is SGHNT, CDR2 YYREEE, per germline (reference sequence). This CDR3 is built from 16 residues. Trimming pared 0 bases from V and 0 bases from J, leaving 11 bases between. The CDR3 coding sequence is TGTGCCAGCAGCTTGGAGCTAGCGAAGAGCACAGATACGCAGTATTTT. This encodes CASSLELAKSTDTQYF.

The chain links TRBV28 to TRBJ2-1, with 9 bases identical to TRBD1. Germline V gene sequence: CDR1 MDHEN, CDR2 SYDVKM. J lost 8 bases, V lost 6 bases, and 8 bases had no gene match. This CDR3 comprises 14 residues. The CDR3 region is CASRRQGGVDEQFF. The CDR3 coding sequence is TGTGCCAGCAGAAGACAGGGGGGCGTAGATGAGCAGTTCTTC. Variable domain in full (rest from reference TRBV28 and TRBJ2-1): DVKVTQSSRYLVKRTGEKVFLECVQDMDHENMFWYRQDPGLGLRLIYFSYDVKMKEKGDIPEGYSVSREKKERFSLILESASTNQTSMYLCASRRQGGVDEQFFGPGTRLTVL.

The chain employs TRBV11-2 and TRBJ2-1, with D perhaps TRBD1 (7 bases). Trimming shortened V by 3 bases and J by 1 base, and 10 bases separated the two germline ends. The germline CDR1 and CDR2 sequences are SGHAT and FQNNGV. The CDR3 extends over 15 amino acids. The CDR3 spells CASSLEGASYNEQFF. In DNA form, the CDR3 reads TGTGCCAGCAGCTTGGAGGGGGCATCCTACAATGAGCAGTTCTTC.

The J gene is TRBJ1-3, the V gene TRBV9; 7 bases are shared with TRBD1. The germline CDR1 and CDR2 sequences are SGDLS and YYNGEE. The CDR3 sequence is 16 residues long. V gave up 0 bases and J gave up 4 bases; unmatched junction bases: 7. The CDR3: CASSVAGRTGGNTIYF. In DNA form, the CDR3 reads TGTGCCAGCAGCGTAGCCGGACGGACAGGCGGAAACACCATATATTTT.

This chain connects TRBV28 to TRBJ1-5; no reliable D call. Germline V gives CDR1 MDHEN, CDR2 SYDVKM. The CDR3 is 11 residues long. Trimming took off 8 bases at V and 1 base at J, with 3 bases between the two ends. The CDR3 region has the DNA TGTGCCAGCGACAGCAATCAGCCCCAGCATTTT. The encoded protein is CASDSNQPQHF.